This T cell receptor beta chain appears in the sequencing data of a study of a mutant IDH1 vaccine in newly diagnosed glioma. Overall study context: Vaccination followed radiotherapy alone by 4-6 weeks, or accompanied temozolomide cycles. Visit V13 took place at week 47, and visit V12 happened at week 35.

The V end lost 2 bases, the J end lost 2 bases, and 10 bases lay between the germline ends. This CDR3 comprises 14 residues. TCRdb's table, derived via immunoSEQ multiplex PCR, lists solely in-frame clones and lacks some. This sample has under 60,000 clones; roughly four fifths occur once, and the top ten carry 12%. Time point indicated: week 35, safety follow-up. The investigators gave 300 ug of mutant IDH1 20-mer peptide in each vaccine dose, together with topical imiquimod. Notes on the study in general: With respect to changes in top peripheral T cell clonotypes, pseudoprogression seemed unrelated. Overall, almost 95% of patients had vaccine-induced immune responses.

Turning to this clone: What it binds is not known.

The specimen was PBMCs, collected from a glioma patient whose treatment included an IDH1 peptide vaccine. The sequence was obtained from a man in his forties with glioma. The chain uses TRBV23-1 and TRBJ2-7; D gene uncertain. TRBV23-1 has ORF status, its function being uncertain. The CDR3 is CASSQPGDTYEQYV. CDR3 bases: TGCGCCAGCAGTCAACCAGGTGATACCTACGAGCAGTACGTC.